This T cell receptor (beta chain) was recovered during a study of T cell repertoires in cytomegalovirus infection (dated by TCRdb to the late 2010s). Broadly, across the study: Recently identified HLA-C-restricted CMV epitopes, whose presentation resists viral immunomodulation, were targeted by peptide stimulations together with well-studied HLA-B-restricted epitopes. Because public TCR beta signatures pointed to carriage of CMV infection together with the matching HLA type, the HLA type of each donor mattered for the analysis. The full study reports these points: In both this cohort and an independent roughly 400-donor cohort, the cumulative frequency of public TCR beta family members distinguished carriers of CMV infection plus the relevant HLA type. The ex vivo response was dominated by HLA-C-restricted CMV-specific TCR beta clonotypes, which also provided the single most frequent clonotype in two of eight donors.

The germline V gene specifies ENHRY as CDR1 and SYGVKD as CDR2. From cysteine to phenylalanine, the CDR3 is 16 amino acids long. Only CDR3 DNA remains: 48 bases, in frame from the first base. V gives up 3 bases and J gives up 2 bases, and the segment between their germline ends measures 14 bases. Sequencing was carried out with an Illumina HiSeq 1500. The public reads were reanalyzed by TCRdb: fastp trimming at Q25, MiXCR alignment, in-frame beta chains only. Each CDR3 protein gets just one entry, which takes the most common genes and DNA from the rows behind it. Present in this sample are hundreds of thousands of distinct CDR3 sequences, 33% of which were seen just once. The ten most abundant clones make up about 20% of the sample. The sample's treatment or condition label, in plain terms: in vitro stimulation with specific CMV peptide epitopes to enrich CMV-specific T cells. Notes on this clonotype: No antigen is known for it. Nothing much larger sits one base from this clone, and base qualities are not available.

The receptor chain draws on TRBV10-3 and TRBJ2-1; tentative D gene TRBD1, with 6 bases matching. This receptor was obtained from a human donor in good health (CMV status not recorded). Some clones in this sample may be carry-over from other donors' samples. This sample comprised cultured PBMCs, obtained from culture after CMV antigen stimulation. The DNA sequence is given as TGTGCCATCAGTGAAACTAGGGGGACCCCCTACAATGAGCAGTTCTTC. This is translated as CAISETRGTPYNEQFF.